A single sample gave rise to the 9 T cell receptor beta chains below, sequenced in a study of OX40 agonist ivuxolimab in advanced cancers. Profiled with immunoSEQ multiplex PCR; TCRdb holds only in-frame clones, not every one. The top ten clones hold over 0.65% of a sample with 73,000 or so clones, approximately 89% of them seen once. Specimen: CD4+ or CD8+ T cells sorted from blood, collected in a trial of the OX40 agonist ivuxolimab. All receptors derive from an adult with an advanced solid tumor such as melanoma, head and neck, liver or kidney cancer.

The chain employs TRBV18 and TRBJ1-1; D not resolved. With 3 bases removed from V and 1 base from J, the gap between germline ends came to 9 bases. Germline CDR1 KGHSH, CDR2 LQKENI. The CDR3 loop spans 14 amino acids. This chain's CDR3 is CASSPRAANTEAFF. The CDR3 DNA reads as TGTGCCAGCTCACCGAGAGCAGCGAACACTGAAGCTTTCTTT. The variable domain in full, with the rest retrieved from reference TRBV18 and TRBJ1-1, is NAGVMQNPRHLVRRRGQEARLRCSPMKGHSHVYWYRQLPEEGLKFMVYLQKENIIDESGMPKERFSAEFPKEGPSILRIQQVVRGDSAAYFCASSPRAANTEAFFGQGTRLTVV.

In DNA, the CDR3 is TGTGCCAGCAGTTACGCGAAAGACACTGAAGCTTTCTTT. Amino acids: CASSYAKDTEAFF. This chain links TRBV6-5 with TRBJ1-1; no definite D call. Trimming left V 2 bases short and J 3 bases short, with 7 bases between. This CDR3 region has 13 residues. Germline V gene data show CDR1 as MNHEY and CDR2 as SVGAGI.

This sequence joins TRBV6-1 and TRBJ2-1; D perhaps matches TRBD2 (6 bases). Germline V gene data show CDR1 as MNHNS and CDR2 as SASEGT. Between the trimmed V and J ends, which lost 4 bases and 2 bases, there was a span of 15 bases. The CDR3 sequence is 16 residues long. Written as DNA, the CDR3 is TGTGCCAGCAGTGGAGGCAGCGGGCAACCCTACAATGAGCAGTTCTTC. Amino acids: CASSGGSGQPYNEQFF.

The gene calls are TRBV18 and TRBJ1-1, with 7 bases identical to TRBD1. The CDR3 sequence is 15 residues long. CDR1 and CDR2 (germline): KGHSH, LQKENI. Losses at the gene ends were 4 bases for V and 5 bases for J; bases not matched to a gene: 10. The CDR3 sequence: CASSRESGGLTEAFF. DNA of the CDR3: TGTGCCAGCTCACGTGAGTCAGGGGGTCTAACTGAAGCTTTCTTT.

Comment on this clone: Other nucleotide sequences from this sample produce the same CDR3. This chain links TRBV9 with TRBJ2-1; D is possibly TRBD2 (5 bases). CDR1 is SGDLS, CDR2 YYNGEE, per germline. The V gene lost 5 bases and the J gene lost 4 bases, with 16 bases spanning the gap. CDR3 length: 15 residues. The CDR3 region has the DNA TGTGCCAGCAGTCTATTAGCCGGGGAGTACAATGAGCAGTTCTTC. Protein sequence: CASSLLAGEYNEQFF.

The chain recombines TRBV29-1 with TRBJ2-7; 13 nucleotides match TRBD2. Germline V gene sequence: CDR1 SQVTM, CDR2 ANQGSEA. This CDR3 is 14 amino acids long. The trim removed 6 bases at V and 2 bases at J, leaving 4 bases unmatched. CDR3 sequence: CSVGTSGATYEQYF. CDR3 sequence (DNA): TGCAGCGTGGGGACTAGCGGGGCCACCTACGAGCAGTACTTC.

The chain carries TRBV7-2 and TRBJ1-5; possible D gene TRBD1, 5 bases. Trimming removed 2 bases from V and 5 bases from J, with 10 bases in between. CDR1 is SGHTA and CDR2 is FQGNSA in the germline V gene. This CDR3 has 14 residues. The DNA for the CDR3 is TGTGCCAGCAGCTTATACAGGCCAGATCAGCCCCAGCATTTT. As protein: CASSLYRPDQPQHF. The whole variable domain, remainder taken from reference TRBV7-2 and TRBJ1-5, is GAGVSQSPSNKVTEKGKDVELRCDPISGHTALYWYRQSLGQGLEFLIYFQGNSAPDKSGLPSDRFSAERTGGSVSTLTIQRTQQEDSAVYLCASSLYRPDQPQHFGDGTRLSIL.

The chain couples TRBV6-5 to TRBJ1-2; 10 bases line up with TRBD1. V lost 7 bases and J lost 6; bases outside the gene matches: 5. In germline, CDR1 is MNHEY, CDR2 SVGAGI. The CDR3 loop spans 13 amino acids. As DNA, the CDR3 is TGTGCCAGCAATGGCGGGACAGGGGATGGCTACACCTTC. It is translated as CASNGGTGDGYTF.

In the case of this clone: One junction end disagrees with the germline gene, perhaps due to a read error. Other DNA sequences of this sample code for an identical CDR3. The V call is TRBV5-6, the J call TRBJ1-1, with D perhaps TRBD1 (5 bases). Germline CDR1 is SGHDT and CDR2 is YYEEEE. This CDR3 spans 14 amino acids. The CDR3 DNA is TGTGCCAGCAGCTTGCAGGGAAGGAACACTGAAGCCTTCTTT. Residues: CASSLQGRNTEAFF.